This T cell receptor beta chain was documented in a study of monozygotic twins with inflammatory bowel disease. Study-wide results and limits: Among IBD patients, TCRbeta diversity (inverse Simpson) was lower than in healthy co-twins. Findings did not support one strong IBD-associated signal or clonotype.

TCRdb reprocessed the 5' RACE reads, keeping one entry per CDR3 protein, no DNA. This sample lists about 130,000 distinct CDR3 sequences; its ten largest clones have about 1.2%. Comments on this clonotype: Its antigen is still unknown.

Per the germline V gene, CDR1 is LNHDA and CDR2 is SQIVND (reference sequence). This CDR3 contains 12 residues. The sample comprised blood. The source is a human donor with ulcerative colitis or Crohn's disease, or a healthy co-twin of an affected twin (not recorded which). The chain recombines TRBV19 with TRBJ2-7; the TRBD1 assignment by TCRdb is unverifiable without DNA. The CDR3 protein is CASIGRDYEQYF.